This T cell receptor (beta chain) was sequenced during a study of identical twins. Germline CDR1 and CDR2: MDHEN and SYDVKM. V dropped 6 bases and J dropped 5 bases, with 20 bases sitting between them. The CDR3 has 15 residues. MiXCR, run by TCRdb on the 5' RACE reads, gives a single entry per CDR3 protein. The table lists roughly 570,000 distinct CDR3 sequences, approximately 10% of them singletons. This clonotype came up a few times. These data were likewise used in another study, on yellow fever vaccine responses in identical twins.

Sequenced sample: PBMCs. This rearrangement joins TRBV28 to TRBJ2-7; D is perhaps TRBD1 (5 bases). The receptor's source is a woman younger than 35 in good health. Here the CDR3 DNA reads TGTGCCAGCAGCCTAATGGGGCTGGAAGGCAACGAGCAGTACTTC. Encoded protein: CASSLMGLEGNEQYF.